The sample holds one count of the clone carrying this T cell receptor (beta chain). Its antigen is undetermined. The data originate from a study of cytomegalovirus exposure and HLA in healthy donors. About the research overall: Falling in the Caucasian-associated ancestry cluster were roughly 80% of 398 genotyped donors. Study-level findings and limits: A later analysis associated roughly 15,000 TCR beta sequences with HLA alleles at a 0.05 false discovery rate.

PCR primers comprised 60 Vbeta and 13 Jbeta primers. Authors' processing steps: Per a later analysis, the number of unique TCR beta chains was about 80 million, of which about 10 million were shared. The table came from immunoSEQ multiplex PCR; TCRdb's copy has only in-frame clones and leaves some out. V and J calls and clone size are copied from that table; D and trimming were computed from the DNA. This table holds about 130,000 clones, around 78% found once. The CDR3 spans 16 residues. The donors (healthy individuals) were bone marrow donors. The source is a woman in her forties or fifties in good health and CMV-seronegative. The chain joins TRBV21-1 to TRBJ2-7; the table's TRBD2 call for D was not verified on the DNA. TRBV21-1 corresponds to a pseudogene. Sequenced material: PBMCs. CDR3 amino acids: CASSPELAGDFYEQYV. CDR3 nucleotide sequence: TGTGCCAGCAGCCCAGAACTAGCGGGAGACTTCTACGAGCAGTACGTC.